A single sample gave rise to the 3 T cell receptor beta chains below, sequenced in a study of shared clonotypes between healthy human individuals (dated by TCRdb to 2019 to 2021). Library preparation was by the immunoSEQ multiplex PCR assay. Sourced from immuneACCESS, this table was stored by TCRdb with only in-frame sequences that have V and J called. A share of the clones is absent; for the studies checked, an unresolved V gene accounts for under half, and the remainder has no known explanation. The sample data list roughly 1.5 million clones, and about 98% of these were observed just once. The top ten clonotypes cover roughly 0.45% of the sample. The sample was naive CD4+ T cells sorted from blood. Reading the label with the study, this specimen's cell subset or site is: CD45RA+ positively selected. The receptors derive from a man in his thirties or forties in good health.

The chain carries TRBV19 and TRBJ2-1, with a possible D match to TRBD2 (5 bases). Germline lookup yields CDR1 LNHDA and CDR2 SQIVND (reference sequence). There are 16 residues in the CDR3. The V end lost 3 bases, the J end lost 0 bases, and 12 bases lay between the germline ends. The CDR3 sequence: CASSIFSASSYNEQFF. CDR3 coding DNA: TGTGCCAGTAGTATCTTTAGCGCCAGCTCCTACAATGAGCAGTTCTTC. The entire variable domain, with the rest obtained from reference TRBV19 and TRBJ2-1, is as follows: DGGITQSPKYLFRKEGQNVTLSCEQNLNHDAMYWYRQDPGQGLRLIYYSQIVNDFQKGDIAEGYSVSREKKESFPLTVTSAQKNPTAFYLCASSIFSASSYNEQFFGPGTRLTVL.

The genes are TRBV5-1 and TRBJ1-1; D is perhaps TRBD1 (5 bases). V gave up 4 bases and J gave up 3 bases, with 10 bases separating them. The CDR3 loop spans 13 amino acids. Germline CDR1 is SGHRS and CDR2 is YFSETQ. The CDR3 region has the DNA TGCGCCAGCAGCCGGGCGGGGGACACTGAAGCTTTCTTT. Translated, it gives CASSRAGDTEAFF.

The CDR3 loop is CASRSPRNTEAFF. CDR3 DNA sequence: TGTGCCAGTAGAAGTCCGCGGAACACTGAAGCTTTCTTT. This chain joins TRBV19 and TRBJ1-1; D gene ambiguous. This CDR3 spans 13 amino acids. V dropped 6 bases and J dropped 1 base, with 9 bases sitting between them. Germline V CDR1 and CDR2: LNHDA, SQIVND (reference sequence).